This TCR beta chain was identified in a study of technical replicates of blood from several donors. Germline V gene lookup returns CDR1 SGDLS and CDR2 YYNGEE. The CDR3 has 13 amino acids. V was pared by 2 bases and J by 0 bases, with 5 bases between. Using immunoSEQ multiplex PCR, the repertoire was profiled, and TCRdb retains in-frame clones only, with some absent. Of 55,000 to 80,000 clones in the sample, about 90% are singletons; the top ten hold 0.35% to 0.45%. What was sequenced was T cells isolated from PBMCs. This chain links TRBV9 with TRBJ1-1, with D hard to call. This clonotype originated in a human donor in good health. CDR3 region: CASSVRMNTEAFF. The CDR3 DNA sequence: TGTGCCAGCAGCGTCAGGATGAACACTGAAGCTTTCTTT.